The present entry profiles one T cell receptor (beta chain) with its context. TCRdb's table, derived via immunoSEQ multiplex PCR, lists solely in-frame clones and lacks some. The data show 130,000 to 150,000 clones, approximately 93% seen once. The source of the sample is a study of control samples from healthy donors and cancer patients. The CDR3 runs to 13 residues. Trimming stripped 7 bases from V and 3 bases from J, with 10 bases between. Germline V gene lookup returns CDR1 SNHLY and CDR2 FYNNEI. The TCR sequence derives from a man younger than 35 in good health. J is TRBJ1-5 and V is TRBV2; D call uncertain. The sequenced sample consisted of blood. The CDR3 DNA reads TGTGCCAGCACCTCAGGCGTCAATCAGCCCCAGCATTTT. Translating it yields CASTSGVNQPQHF.